What follows are 29 T cell receptor beta chains derived from one specimen sequenced in a study of molecular identifiers for immune sequencing clone quantification. TCRdb recomputed calls from the PCR reads with MiXCR, one row per CDR3 protein. The sample records over 600,000 distinct CDR3 sequences, 15% to 20% being singletons. Sequencing was performed on naive CD8+ T cells from blood, with Jurkat cell RNA spiked in. Subset described: FACS-sorted CD8+CD4-CCR7+CD45RA+ naive T cells. The origin of the receptors is a human donor in good health. Some libraries in this study had Jurkat cell RNA spiked in.

This clonotype was seen repeatedly, ten times or more. The chain employs TRBV29-1 and TRBJ2-7; TRBD2 might be the D (6 bases). This CDR3 comprises 14 residues. V was clipped by 2 bases and J by 4 bases, with 15 bases between them. The germline V gene has CDR1 SQVTM and CDR2 ANQGSEA. Here the CDR3 reads CSVEIPGRGYEQYF. CDR3 DNA: TGCAGCGTTGAAATCCCAGGCCGGGGGTACGAGCAGTACTTC.

In its sample, this clonotype was seen many times. The CDR3 nucleotides are TGCGCCAGCAGCCATGACCTGGACAGGCCTCCCATGAACACTGAAGCTTTCTTT. Translating gives CASSHDLDRPPMNTEAFF. The gene calls are TRBV4-3 and TRBJ1-1; 7 positions agree with TRBD1. V lost 3 bases to trimming and J lost 0 bases; unmatched junction nucleotides: 13. Looked up from germline, CDR1 is LGHNA and CDR2 is YSLEER. This CDR3 is built from 18 residues.

This clonotype occurred many times. The chain employs TRBV7-9 and TRBJ1-2; TRBD1 agrees at 10 bases. This CDR3 has 14 residues. Germline V gene lookup returns CDR1 SEHNR and CDR2 FQNEAQ (reference sequence). V dropped 4 bases and J dropped 2; count of bases not matched to a gene: 1. The CDR3 coding sequence is TGTGCCAGCAGCTCGACAGGGGGCAACTATGGCTACACCTTC. Its protein is CASSSTGGNYGYTF.

At least ten counts were recorded for this clonotype. The chain employs TRBV4-3 and TRBJ2-1; 9 positions match TRBD1. V lost 3 bases, J lost 5 bases, and 8 bases stayed unmatched. CDR3 length: 16 amino acids. The V gene's germline CDR1 is LGHNA and CDR2 YSLEER. The chain's CDR3 is CASSQGTGRLNNEQFF. The CDR3 nucleotides read TGCGCCAGCAGCCAGGGGACAGGGAGATTAAACAATGAGCAGTTCTTC.

The rearrangement uses TRBV14 and TRBJ2-2; TRBD1 might be the D (6 bases). V was shortened by 2 bases and J by 8 bases, with 18 bases between the two germline ends. Germline assignment: CDR1 SGHDN and CDR2 FVKESK. The length of the CDR3 is 16 residues. CDR3 in DNA: TGTGCCAGCAGCCAACGGGACACGGAGGAGGCTGGGGAGCTGTTTTTT. Protein product: CASSQRDTEEAGELFF.

A remark on this clonotype: One base away lies a much larger clone, so this may be a sequencing read error. The chain joins TRBV25-1 to TRBJ1-1; a possible D gene is TRBD1 (6 bases). CDR3 size: 14 residues. Germline V lookup: CDR1 MGHDK, CDR2 SYGVNS. The V end was cut by 4 bases, the J end by 5 bases, with 14 bases between. The CDR3 DNA reads TGTGCCAGCAGTGGATGGGGCAGGGGAACTGAAGCTTTCTTT. Protein product: CASSGWGRGTEAFF.

The chain couples TRBV27 to TRBJ2-7, with 7 bases that match TRBD2. CDR3 length: 14 amino acids. After removal of 5 bases from V and 4 bases from J, the junction contained 8 bases not matched to a gene. Germline loops: CDR1 MNHEY, CDR2 SMNVEV (reference sequence). CDR3 nucleotide sequence: TGTGCCAGCAGTCGGAGCGGGACGAATTACGAGCAGTACTTC. The encoded protein is CASSRSGTNYEQYF.

This clonotype was seen many times. The genes are TRBV7-9 and TRBJ2-3; either TRBD1 or TRBD2 may fit D (6 bases each). Germline CDR1 reads SEHNR; CDR2 reads FQNEAQ (reference sequence). The CDR3 runs 17 residues. Trimming pared 0 bases from V and 2 bases from J, leaving 15 bases between. The CDR3: CASSLASGAEHTDTQYF. In nucleotides, the CDR3 is TGTGCCAGCAGCTTAGCATCGGGGGCTGAGCACACAGATACGCAGTATTTT.

Notes on this clonotype: A read error may account for a junction end that differs from germline. This chain connects TRBV9 to TRBJ2-5, with D perhaps matching TRBD1 (6 bases). This CDR3 has 12 amino acids. CDR1 SGDLS and CDR2 YYNGEE come from the germline V gene. The CDR3: CASSVAGETQCF. CDR3 DNA: TGTGCCAGCAGCGTAGCAGGGGAGACCCAGTGCTTC.

This clonotype was recorded a few times. J is TRBJ2-5 and V is TRBV20-1; the D gene is possibly TRBD1 (6 bases). Trimming removed 0 bases from V and 3 bases from J, with 20 bases in between. Germline loops: CDR1 DFQATT, CDR2 SNEGSKA (reference sequence). This CDR3 is 17 amino acids long. The CDR3 protein is CSARDRPDSVPEETQYF. DNA of the CDR3: TGCAGTGCTAGAGATCGGCCGGACAGCGTCCCTGAAGAGACCCAGTACTTC.

The V gene is TRBV4-1, the J gene TRBJ2-1, with TRBD2 identical over 11 bases. Germline V lookup: CDR1 MGHRA, CDR2 YSYEKL. V was clipped by 6 bases and J by 8 bases; unmatched bases: 12. The CDR3 is 16 amino acids. As DNA, the CDR3 is TGCGCCAGCAGTCCCGGACTAGCGGGCCCCGGGGATGAGCAGTTCTTC. It is translated as CASSPGLAGPGDEQFF.

As to this clonotype: A much larger clonotype is one base distant, so this may be a read error. The chain carries TRBV7-6 and TRBJ2-1; maybe TRBD1 (6 bases). The CDR3 totals 18 residues. Germline CDR1 SGHVS, CDR2 FNYEAQ. The chain's CDR3 is CASGLGVRQGKSYNEQFF. DNA for the CDR3: TGTGCCAGCGGCTTAGGTGTTCGGCAGGGGAAATCCTACAATGAGCAGTTCTTC.

As regards this clonotype: A read error may be the cause here, since a much bigger clone is one base away. This chain joins TRBV6-5 and TRBJ2-7; 7 bases fit TRBD2. The CDR3 covers 13 residues. Germline loops: CDR1 MNHEY, CDR2 SVGAGI. DNA for the CDR3: TGTGCCAGCAGTTACGGCAGGGACTACGAGCAGTGCTTC. Amino acid sequence: CASSYGRDYEQCF.

On this clonotype itself: A much larger clone sits a single nucleotide away, making a read error possible. The chain has TRBV12-3 or TRBV12-4 and TRBJ2-2; 12 nucleotides align to TRBD2. V was pared by 8 bases and J by 0 bases, with 7 bases of the junction left unmatched. This CDR3 spans 17 amino acids. This CDR3 reads CASGKTSGGTNTGELFF. The CDR3 DNA sequence: TGTGCCAGCGGGAAAACTAGCGGGGGGACGAACACCGGGGAGCTGTTTTTT.

At least ten counts were recorded for this clonotype. The chain has TRBV19 and TRBJ1-5; D possibly corresponds to TRBD1 (5 bases). This CDR3 is 15 amino acids long. The germline CDR1 and CDR2 sequences are LNHDA and SQIVND (reference sequence). The V end lost 5 bases, the J end lost 1 base, and 12 bases lay between the germline ends. The CDR3 coding sequence is TGTGCCAGTAGTCCCGGGGGGAGGAGCAATCAGCCCCAGCATTTT. Residues: CASSPGGRSNQPQHF.

The V gene is TRBV27, the J gene TRBJ2-6, with D hard to call. Trimming cost V 6 bases and J 2 bases, with 11 bases left between them. This CDR3 has 15 amino acids. Germline loops: CDR1 MNHEY, CDR2 SMNVEV (reference sequence). The CDR3 nucleotides are TGTGCCAGCAGCTTCGTAGGCCCTGGGGCCAACGTCCTGACTTTC. The encoded protein is CASSFVGPGANVLTF.

This clonotype has more than one count but fewer than ten. The chain carries TRBV7-9 and TRBJ2-2, with TRBD1 as a possible D gene (5 bases). CDR1 and CDR2 from the germline V gene are SEHNR and FQNEAQ (reference sequence). This CDR3 comprises 13 residues. Trimming took off 8 bases at V and 2 bases at J, with 9 bases between the two ends. The CDR3: CASDGANTGELFF. Written as DNA, the CDR3 is TGTGCCAGCGATGGGGCAAACACCGGGGAGCTGTTTTTT.

Remarks on this clonotype: This may be a read error: a much more frequent sequence differs by one nucleotide. The chain links TRBV7-9 to TRBJ1-4; the match to TRBD1 covers 12 bases. Losses at the gene ends were 8 bases for V and 9 bases for J; bases not matched to a gene: 10. The CDR3 sequence is 15 residues long. Germline loops: CDR1 SEHNR, CDR2 FQNEAQ (reference sequence). The chain's CDR3 is CASGSDRDRGQKLFF. As DNA, the CDR3 is TGTGCCAGCGGCTCGGACCGGGACAGGGGGCAAAAACTGTTTTTT.

A note on this clonotype: The CDR3 ends on some other residue instead of the conserved phenylalanine or tryptophan, so this is likely a read error. CDR3 protein: CASSFGETSNQPQHL. CDR3 coding DNA: TGTGCCAGCAGTTTTGGGGAGACAAGCAATCAGCCCCAGCATCTT. This chain joins TRBV12-3 or TRBV12-4 and TRBJ1-5; no firm D call. The length of the CDR3 is 15 residues. Trimming stripped 3 bases from V and 1 base from J, with 10 bases between.

This clonotype has a single count. This sequence joins TRBV5-1 and TRBJ2-2; a weak D match, TRBD2 (5 bases). This CDR3 is 16 amino acids long. Germline CDR1 is SGHRS and CDR2 is YFSETQ. The V end lost 4 bases, the J end lost 7 bases, and 20 bases lay between the germline ends. CDR3: CASSPARLAGIGELFF. The CDR3 DNA follows: TGCGCCAGCAGCCCGGCCCGGCTAGCCGGCATCGGGGAGCTGTTTTTT.

The rearrangement uses TRBV6-9 and TRBJ2-2; weak D call: TRBD1 (6 bases). Germline V lookup: CDR1 MNHGY, CDR2 SVAAGI. This CDR3 is 18 amino acids long. V shed 4 bases and J shed 3 bases, with 21 bases lying between them. CDR3: CASSFKTGCRFDTGELFF. The CDR3 coding sequence is TGTGCCAGCAGTTTCAAGACAGGCTGCCGGTTTGACACCGGGGAGCTGTTTTTT.

This clonotype was seen only a few times. The chain links TRBV7-9 to TRBJ2-7; D might be TRBD2 (6 bases). V shed 4 bases and J shed 7 bases, with 14 bases lying between them. Germline CDR1 is SEHNR and CDR2 is FQNEAQ (reference sequence). This CDR3 has 13 amino acids. CDR3 DNA: TGTGCCAGCAGCTCGAACCATGCGGGGGAGCAGTACTTC. Translation: CASSSNHAGEQYF. Drawing the rest from reference TRBV7-9 and TRBJ2-7, the complete variable domain is DTGVSQNPRHKITKRGQNVTFRCDPISEHNRLYWYRQTLGQGPEFLTYFQNEAQLEKSRLLSDRFSAERPKGSFSTLEIQRTEQGDSAMYLCASSSNHAGEQYFGPGTRLTVT.

This clonotype was counted only a few times. The V call is TRBV24-1, the J call TRBJ2-3, with 10 bases lining up with TRBD1. The V and J ends lost 4 bases and 6 bases, in that order; junction bases with no gene match: 9. Germline values: CDR1 KGHDR, CDR2 SFDVKD. The CDR3 runs 16 residues. The CDR3 is CATSEGGQGLLDTQYF. CDR3 nucleotide sequence: TGTGCCACCAGTGAGGGGGGACAGGGGCTTTTGGATACGCAGTATTTT.

This clonotype showed up many times. The chain links TRBV29-1 to TRBJ2-1; 9 positions agree with TRBD2. The V gene end was trimmed by 4 bases and the J gene end by 3 bases; junction bases not matched to a gene: 4. The germline CDR1 and CDR2 sequences are SQVTM and ANQGSEA. CDR3 length: 14 amino acids. This chain's CDR3 is CSVVAGDGYNEQFF. The CDR3 DNA reads as TGCAGCGTTGTAGCGGGAGATGGCTACAATGAGCAGTTCTTC.

The chain is built from TRBV27 and TRBJ2-3, with a weak D call TRBD2 (6 bases). Germline CDR1 and CDR2: MNHEY and SMNVEV (reference sequence). This CDR3 is built from 14 residues. V lost 6 bases, J lost 2 bases, and 12 bases lay in between. The CDR3 DNA reads as TGTGCCAGCAGAGGGACTTTAATCACAGATACGCAGTATTTT. The encoded protein is CASRGTLITDTQYF.

The V and J genes are TRBV5-1 and TRBJ2-7, with 7 nucleotides matching TRBD1. Losses at the gene ends were 4 bases for V and 2 bases for J; bases not matched to a gene: 12. Germline V gene data show CDR1 as SGHRS and CDR2 as YFSETQ. The CDR3 is 16 residues long. The CDR3 DNA is TGCGCCAGCAGCCTAGACAGGGCCCCTGGGGCCTACGAGCAGTACTTC. It codes for CASSLDRAPGAYEQYF. The variable domain in full, with the rest retrieved from reference TRBV5-1 and TRBJ2-7, is KAGVTQTPRYLIKTRGQQVTLSCSPISGHRSVSWYQQTPGQGLQFLFEYFSETQRNKGNFPGRFSGRQFSNSRSEMNVSTLELGDSALYLCASSLDRAPGAYEQYFGPGTRLTVT.

A few counts support this clonotype. The chain couples TRBV7-9 to TRBJ2-5; 8 nucleotides agree with TRBD2. The CDR3 consists of 15 residues. Losses at the gene ends were 3 bases for V and 5 bases for J; bases not matched to a gene: 8. Germline-derived CDR1 and CDR2 are SEHNR and FQNEAQ (reference sequence). The CDR3 region has the DNA TGTGCCAGCAGCTTGTCCAGGGCTAGCGGGGAGACCCAGTACTTC. It codes for CASSLSRASGETQYF.

This clonotype turned up a few times. The CDR3 region has the DNA TGTGCCAGCAGCTTGCGACTAGCGGGATCCAATGAGCAGTTCTTC. It is translated as CASSLRLAGSNEQFF. The chain recombines TRBV5-6 with TRBJ2-1, with 11 bases fitting TRBD2. The ends lost 1 base at V and 6 bases at J; junction bases unmatched: 3. This CDR3 is built from 15 residues. CDR1 SGHDT and CDR2 YYEEEE come from the germline V gene.

As for this clonotype: This may arise from a read error, as a much more abundant clone is one base away. The chain carries TRBV7-8 and TRBJ1-1, with D hard to call. Trimming removed 5 bases at V and 4 bases at J, with 20 bases between. Germline V lookup: CDR1 SGHVS, CDR2 FQNEAQ. There are 16 residues in the CDR3. CDR3 in DNA: TGTGCCAGCAGCCTAGGGCAGGTCCCAATGAGCACTGAAGCTTTCTTT. It codes for CASSLGQVPMSTEAFF.